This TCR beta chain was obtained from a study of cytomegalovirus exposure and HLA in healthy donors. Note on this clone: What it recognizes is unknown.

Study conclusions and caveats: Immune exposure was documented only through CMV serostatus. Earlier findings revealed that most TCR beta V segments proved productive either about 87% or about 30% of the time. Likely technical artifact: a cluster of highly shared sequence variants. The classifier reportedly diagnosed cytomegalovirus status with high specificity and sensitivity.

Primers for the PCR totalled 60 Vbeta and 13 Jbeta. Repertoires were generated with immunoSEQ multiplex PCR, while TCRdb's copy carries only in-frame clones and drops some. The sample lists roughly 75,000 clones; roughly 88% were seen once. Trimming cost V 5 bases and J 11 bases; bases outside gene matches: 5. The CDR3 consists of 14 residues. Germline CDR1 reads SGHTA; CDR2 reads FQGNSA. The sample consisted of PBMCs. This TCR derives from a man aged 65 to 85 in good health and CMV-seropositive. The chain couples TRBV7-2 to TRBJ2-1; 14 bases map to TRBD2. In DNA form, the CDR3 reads TGTGCCAGCAGCCCGACTAGCGGGGGGGCACAGCAGTTCTTC. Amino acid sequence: CASSPTSGGAQQFF.